This section outlines one T cell receptor beta chain sequence together with its context. Its antigen is still unknown. The data were taken from a study of shared clonotypes between healthy human individuals. Whole-study context: Three plates each covered CD4 naive and memory; CD8 naive two, CD8 memory one.

Findings of the study overall: Roughly 4.6% of naive CD4 clonotypes were common to a handful of donors.

The CDR3 has 12 residues. Germline V gene sequence: CDR1 SGHTA, CDR2 FQGNSA. Trimming removed 3 bases at V and 8 bases at J, with 8 bases between. TCRdb's copy holds only in-frame clones and misses some; the assay was immunoSEQ multiplex PCR. The sample has some 1,100,000 clones, around three quarters seen once. This receptor was obtained from a man between 18 and 29 years old in good health. Some clones in this sample may be carry-over from other donors' samples. Source material: memory CD4+ T cells from PBMCs. This sample's subset: CD45RA-negative fraction. The chain couples TRBV7-2 to TRBJ2-1; D unresolved. The CDR3 coding sequence is TGTGCCAGCAGCTTGCTGAAATATGAGCAGTTCTTC. This encodes CASSLLKYEQFF.